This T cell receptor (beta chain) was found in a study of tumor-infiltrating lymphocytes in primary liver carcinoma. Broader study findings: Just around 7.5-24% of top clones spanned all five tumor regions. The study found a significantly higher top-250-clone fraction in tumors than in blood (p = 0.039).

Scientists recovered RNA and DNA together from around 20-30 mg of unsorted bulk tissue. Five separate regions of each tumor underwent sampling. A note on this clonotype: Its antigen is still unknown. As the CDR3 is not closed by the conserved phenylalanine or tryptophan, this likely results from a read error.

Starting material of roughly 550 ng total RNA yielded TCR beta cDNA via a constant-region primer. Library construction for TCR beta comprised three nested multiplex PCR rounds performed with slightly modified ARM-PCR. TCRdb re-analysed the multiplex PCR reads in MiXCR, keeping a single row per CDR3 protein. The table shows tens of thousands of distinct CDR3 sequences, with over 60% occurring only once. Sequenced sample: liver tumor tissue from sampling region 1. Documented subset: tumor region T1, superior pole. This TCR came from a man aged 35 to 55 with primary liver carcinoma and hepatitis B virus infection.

This chain's CDR3 is CASGREGFYEQYI. As DNA, the CDR3 is TGTGCCAGCGGTAGGGAGGGCTTTTACGAGCAGTACATC. The chain combines TRBV11-2 with TRBJ2-7; 7 positions match TRBD2. CDR1 SGHAT and CDR2 FQNNGV come from the germline V gene. The CDR3 runs 13 residues. V trimming: 8 bases; J trimming: 4 bases; junction bases outside the gene matches: 8.